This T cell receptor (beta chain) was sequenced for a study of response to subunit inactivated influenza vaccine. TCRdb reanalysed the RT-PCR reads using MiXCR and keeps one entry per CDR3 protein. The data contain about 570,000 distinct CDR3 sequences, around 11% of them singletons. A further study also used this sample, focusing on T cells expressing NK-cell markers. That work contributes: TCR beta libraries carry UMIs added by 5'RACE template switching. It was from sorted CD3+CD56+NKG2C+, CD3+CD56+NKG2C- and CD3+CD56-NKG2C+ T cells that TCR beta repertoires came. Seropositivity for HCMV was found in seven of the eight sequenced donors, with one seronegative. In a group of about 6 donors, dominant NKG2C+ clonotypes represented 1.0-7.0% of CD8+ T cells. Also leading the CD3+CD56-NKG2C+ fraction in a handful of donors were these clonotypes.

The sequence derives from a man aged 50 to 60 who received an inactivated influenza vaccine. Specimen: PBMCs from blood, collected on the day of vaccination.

DNA for the CDR3: TGTGCCAGCAGCTTAAGACAGGGAGGGAATGAGCAGTTCTTC. This gives the protein CASSLRQGGNEQFF. The chain uses TRBV7-3 and TRBJ2-1; TRBD1 or TRBD2 may be the D gene (7 bases each). The germline gives CDR1 SGHTA, CDR2 FQGTGA. Trimming stripped 1 base from V and 7 bases from J, with 11 bases between. The length of the CDR3 is 14 residues.